The 4 T cell receptor beta chains listed next were all sequenced from one sample in a study of T cell responses to AZD1222 COVID-19 vaccine. Measured with immunoSEQ multiplex PCR; TCRdb has only the in-frame clones, and not every one. The sample lists roughly 120,000 clones, 70% to 90% occurring once. Sequencing was performed on peripheral blood, taken on day 0 of AZD1222 vaccination. The receptors derive from an adult in good health.

This chain uses TRBV15 with TRBJ1-2, with D perhaps matching TRBD1 (5 bases). V dropped 0 bases and J dropped 6 bases, with 17 bases sitting between them. CDR3 size: 16 residues. CDR1 LNHNV and CDR2 YYDKDF come from the germline V gene (reference sequence). The CDR3 reads CATSRDLPLRGDGYTF. DNA for the CDR3: TGTGCCACCAGCAGAGATCTCCCCCTGAGGGGTGATGGCTACACCTTC. Drawing the rest from reference TRBV15 and TRBJ1-2, the complete variable domain is DAMVIQNPRYQVTQFGKPVTLSCSQTLNHNVMYWYQQKSSQAPKLLFHYYDKDFNNEADTPDNFQSRRPNTSFCFLDIRSPGLGDTAMYLCATSRDLPLRGDGYTFGSGTRLTVV.

This clone has just a few counts. The rearrangement links TRBV30 to TRBJ1-2, with TRBD1 as a possible D gene (6 bases). The CDR3 loop spans 15 amino acids. V was pared by 6 bases and J by 8 bases, with 25 bases between. Germline V gene sequence: CDR1 GTSNPN, CDR2 SVGIG (reference sequence). The CDR3 sequence is CACSGRNRAGMGYTF. As DNA, the CDR3 is TGTGCCTGCAGCGGCAGAAACAGGGCGGGGATGGGCTACACCTTC.

The rearrangement links TRBV19 to TRBJ2-3; D is undetermined. The length of the CDR3 is 16 residues. CDR1 is LNHDA and CDR2 is SQIVND in the germline V gene (reference sequence). V lost 3 bases to trimming and J lost 1 base, with 14 bases between them. Written as DNA, the CDR3 is TGTGCCAGTAGTATCACCCGGCCGGGTCGCACAGATACGCAGTATTTT. It specifies CASSITRPGRTDTQYF.

This clone was picked up a small number of times. This chain joins TRBV6-5 and TRBJ2-2, with D uncertain. Between the trimmed V and J ends, which lost 6 bases and 6 bases, there was a span of 14 bases. CDR1 MNHEY and CDR2 SVGAGI come from the germline V gene. The length of the CDR3 is 14 residues. The CDR3 is CASSRLVEAGELFF. CDR3 bases: TGTGCCAGCAGCCGACTGGTCGAGGCCGGGGAGCTGTTTTTT.